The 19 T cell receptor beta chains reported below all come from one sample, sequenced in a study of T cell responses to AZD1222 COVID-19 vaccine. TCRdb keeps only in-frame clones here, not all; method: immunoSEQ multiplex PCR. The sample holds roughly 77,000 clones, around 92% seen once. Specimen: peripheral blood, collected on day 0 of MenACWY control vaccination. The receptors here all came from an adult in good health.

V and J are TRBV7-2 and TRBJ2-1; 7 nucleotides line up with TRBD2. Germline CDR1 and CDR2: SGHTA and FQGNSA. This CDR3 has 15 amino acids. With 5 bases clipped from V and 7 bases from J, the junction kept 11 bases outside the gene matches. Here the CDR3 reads CASSPSGALGNEQFF. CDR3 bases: TGTGCCAGCAGCCCCAGCGGGGCACTCGGGAATGAGCAGTTCTTC.

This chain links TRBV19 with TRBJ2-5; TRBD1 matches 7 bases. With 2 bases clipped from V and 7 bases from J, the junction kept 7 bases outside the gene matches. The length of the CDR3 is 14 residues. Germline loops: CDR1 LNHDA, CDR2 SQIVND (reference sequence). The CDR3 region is CASSIIEGAGTQYF. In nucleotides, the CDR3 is TGTGCCAGTAGTATAATCGAGGGGGCAGGGACCCAGTACTTC.

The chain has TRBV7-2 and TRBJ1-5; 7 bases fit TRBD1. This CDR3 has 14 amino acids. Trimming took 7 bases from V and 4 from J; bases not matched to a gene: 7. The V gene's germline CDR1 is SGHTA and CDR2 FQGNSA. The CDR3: CASTDRAGNQPQHF. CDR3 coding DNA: TGTGCCAGCACTGACAGGGCTGGTAATCAGCCCCAGCATTTT.

The CDR3 DNA reads TGTGCCAGCACGCAGGGACAGTTCAGCACAGATACGCAGTATTTT. Protein sequence: CASTQGQFSTDTQYF. The chain is built from TRBV7-9 and TRBJ2-3; 7 bases map to TRBD1. Germline V gene data show CDR1 as SEHNR and CDR2 as FQNEAQ (reference sequence). The CDR3 contains 15 residues. J lost 0 bases, V lost 7 bases, and 7 bases had no gene match.

CDR3 coding DNA: TGTGCCAGCACCCGGGACTTACAAGAGACCCAGTACTTC. It translates to CASTRDLQETQYF. This sequence joins TRBV2 and TRBJ2-5; D perhaps matches TRBD2 (6 bases). This CDR3 region has 13 residues. Germline V gene sequence: CDR1 SNHLY, CDR2 FYNNEI. Trimming took off 7 bases at V and 2 bases at J, with 11 bases between the two ends.

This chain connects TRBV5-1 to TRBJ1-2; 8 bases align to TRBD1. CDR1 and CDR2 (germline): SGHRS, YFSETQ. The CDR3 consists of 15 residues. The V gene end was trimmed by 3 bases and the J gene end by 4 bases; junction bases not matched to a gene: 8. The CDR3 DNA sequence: TGCGCCAGCAGCTCTGGACAGGGAGTAGGCTATGGCTACACCTTC. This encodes CASSSGQGVGYGYTF.

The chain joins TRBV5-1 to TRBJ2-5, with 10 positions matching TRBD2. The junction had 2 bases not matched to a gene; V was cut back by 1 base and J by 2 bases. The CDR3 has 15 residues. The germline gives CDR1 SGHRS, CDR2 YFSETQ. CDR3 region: CASSLLAGAQETQYF. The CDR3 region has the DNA TGCGCCAGCAGCTTGCTAGCGGGGGCACAAGAGACCCAGTACTTC.

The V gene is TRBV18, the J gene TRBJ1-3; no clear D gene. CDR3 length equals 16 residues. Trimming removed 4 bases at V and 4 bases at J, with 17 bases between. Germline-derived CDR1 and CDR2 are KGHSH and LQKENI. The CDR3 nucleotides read TGTGCCAGCTCACGCTCGGACGGAGGGTACGGAAACACCATATATTTT. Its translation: CASSRSDGGYGNTIYF.

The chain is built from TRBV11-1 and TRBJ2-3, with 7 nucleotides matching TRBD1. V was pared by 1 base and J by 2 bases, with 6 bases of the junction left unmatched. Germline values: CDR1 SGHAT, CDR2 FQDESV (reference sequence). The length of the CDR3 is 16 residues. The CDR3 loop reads CASSLDRTGITDTQYF. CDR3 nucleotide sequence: TGTGCCAGCAGCTTAGATCGGACAGGTATCACAGATACGCAGTATTTT.

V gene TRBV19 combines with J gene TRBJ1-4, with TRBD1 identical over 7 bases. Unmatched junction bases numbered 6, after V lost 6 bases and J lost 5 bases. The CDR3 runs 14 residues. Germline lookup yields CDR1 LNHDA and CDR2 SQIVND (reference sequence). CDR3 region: CASRQQGTNEKLFF. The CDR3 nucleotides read TGTGCCAGTAGGCAACAGGGGACCAATGAAAAACTGTTTTTT.

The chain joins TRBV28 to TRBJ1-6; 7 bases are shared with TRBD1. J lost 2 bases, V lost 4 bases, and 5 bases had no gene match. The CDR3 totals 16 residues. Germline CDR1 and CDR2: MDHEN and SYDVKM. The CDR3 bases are TGTGCCAGCAGTTCCACAGGGGAGGCCTATAATTCACCCCTCCACTTT. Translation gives CASSSTGEAYNSPLHF.

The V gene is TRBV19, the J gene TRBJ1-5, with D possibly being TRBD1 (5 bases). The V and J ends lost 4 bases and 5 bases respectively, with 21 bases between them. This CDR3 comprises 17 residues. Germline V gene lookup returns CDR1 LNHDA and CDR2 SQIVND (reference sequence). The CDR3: CASSRTRSGAGDQPQHF. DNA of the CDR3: TGTGCCAGTAGTAGAACGCGTTCCGGGGCGGGCGATCAGCCCCAGCATTTT. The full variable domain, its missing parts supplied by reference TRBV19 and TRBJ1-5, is DGGITQSPKYLFRKEGQNVTLSCEQNLNHDAMYWYRQDPGQGLRLIYYSQIVNDFQKGDIAEGYSVSREKKESFPLTVTSAQKNPTAFYLCASSRTRSGAGDQPQHFGDGTRLSIL.

CDR3 in amino acids: CASRFRQGQQPQHF. For the CDR3, the DNA is TGTGCCAGCAGGTTTAGGCAGGGCCAACAGCCCCAGCATTTT. This chain joins TRBV6-6 and TRBJ1-5, with D maybe TRBD1 (5 bases). Germline CDR1 is MNHNY and CDR2 is SVGAGI (reference sequence). The CDR3 loop spans 14 amino acids. V lost 6 bases to trimming and J lost 7 bases, with 16 bases between them.

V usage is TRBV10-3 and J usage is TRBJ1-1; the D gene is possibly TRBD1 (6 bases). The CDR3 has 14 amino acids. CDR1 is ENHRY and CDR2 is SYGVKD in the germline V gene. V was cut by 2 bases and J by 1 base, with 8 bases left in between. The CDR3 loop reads CAISEEGGNTEAFF. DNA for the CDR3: TGTGCCATCAGTGAGGAAGGGGGGAACACTGAAGCTTTCTTT.

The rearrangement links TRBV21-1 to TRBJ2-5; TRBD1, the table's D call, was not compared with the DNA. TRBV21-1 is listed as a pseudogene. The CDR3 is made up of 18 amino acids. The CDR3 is CASSKILIPGQDQETQYF. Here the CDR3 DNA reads TGTGCCAGCAGCAAAATTCTCATTCCGGGACAGGACCAAGAGACCCAGTACTTC.

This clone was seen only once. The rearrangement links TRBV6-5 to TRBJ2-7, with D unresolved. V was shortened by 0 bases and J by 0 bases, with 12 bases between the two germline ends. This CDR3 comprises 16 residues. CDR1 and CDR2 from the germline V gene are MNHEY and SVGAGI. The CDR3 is CASSYSGQATSYEQYF. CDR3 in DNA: TGTGCCAGCAGTTACTCCGGGCAGGCCACCTCCTACGAGCAGTACTTC.

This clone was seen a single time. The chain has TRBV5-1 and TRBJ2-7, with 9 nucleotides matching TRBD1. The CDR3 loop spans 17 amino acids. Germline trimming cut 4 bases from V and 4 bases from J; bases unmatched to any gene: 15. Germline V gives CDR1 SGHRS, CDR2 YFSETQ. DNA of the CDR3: TGCGCCAGCAGCGCACAGTCGAGTTGGGGACAGGGTTACGAGCAGTACTTC. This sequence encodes CASSAQSSWGQGYEQYF.

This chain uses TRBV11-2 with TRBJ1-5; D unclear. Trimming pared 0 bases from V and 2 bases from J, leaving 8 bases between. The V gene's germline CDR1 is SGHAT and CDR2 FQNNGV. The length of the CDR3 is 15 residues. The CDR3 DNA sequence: TGTGCCAGCAGCTTAGATAGATTGGGCAATCAGCCCCAGCATTTT. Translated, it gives CASSLDRLGNQPQHF.

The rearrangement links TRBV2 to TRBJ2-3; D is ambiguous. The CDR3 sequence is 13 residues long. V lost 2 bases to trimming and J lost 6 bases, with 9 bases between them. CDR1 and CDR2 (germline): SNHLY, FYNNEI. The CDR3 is CASSENVGDTQYF. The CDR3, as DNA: TGTGCCAGCAGTGAAAATGTGGGGGATACGCAGTATTTT.